This T cell receptor beta chain was sequenced in a study of cytomegalovirus exposure and HLA in healthy donors. General study points: Cytomegalovirus-associated status was assigned to some 180 TCR beta chains. Some V segments, including TRBV6-2 and TRBV6-3, were excluded as indistinguishable. There were some public TCRs occurring in many donors, but most TCR sequences were rare. In an earlier analysis, in roughly 600 donors, most V segments appeared productive either ~90% or ~30% of the time.

In the PCR, 60 Vbeta and 13 Jbeta primers were used. Sequencing was performed with immunoSEQ multiplex PCR; in TCRdb, only in-frame clones are kept and a portion is missing. The data hold nearly 200,000 clones, with 85% to 90% observed a single time. This CDR3 has 13 residues. Germline CDR1 MNHNY, CDR2 SVGAGI (reference sequence). In regard to this clone: The antigen remains unidentified. One end of the junction fails to match germline, which may point to a read error.

The source of this sequence is a man under 40 in good health and CMV-seronegative. The chain links TRBV6-6 to TRBJ1-1; 9 bases agree with TRBD1. Sequenced sample: PBMCs. The CDR3 spells CAAVGTGRTEAFF. The CDR3, as DNA: TGCGCCGCGGTAGGGACAGGGCGGACTGAAGCTTTCTTT.